These 25 T cell receptor beta chains came from one sample sequenced in a study of T cell responses to AZD1222 COVID-19 vaccine. Sequenced by immunoSEQ multiplex PCR; TCRdb stores in-frame clones only, minus some. This table has roughly 70,000 clones, about four fifths appearing once. The sequenced sample was peripheral blood, obtained on day 0 of MenACWY control vaccination. Receptors originate from an adult in good health.

The rearrangement uses TRBV2 and TRBJ1-2; D remains ambiguous. Germline values: CDR1 SNHLY, CDR2 FYNNEI. The CDR3 spans 13 residues. The V and J ends lost 3 bases and 4 bases respectively, with 9 bases between them. CDR3 bases: TGTGCCAGCAGTGATGAGGGCAGCTATGGCTACACCTTC. It codes for CASSDEGSYGYTF.

A single count supports this clone. The gene calls are TRBV5-1 and TRBJ1-1; D not certain. CDR3 length: 17 residues. Trimming pared 0 bases from V and 1 base from J, leaving 16 bases between. Germline loops: CDR1 SGHRS, CDR2 YFSETQ. CDR3 amino acids: CASSLVAVGGPNTEAFF. CDR3 nucleotides: TGCGCCAGCAGCTTGGTTGCCGTGGGAGGACCGAACACTGAAGCTTTCTTT.

The CDR3 DNA reads TGTGCCAGTAGTATAGGAGGGGTCACTGAAGCTTTCTTT. Its protein product is CASSIGGVTEAFF. V gene TRBV19 combines with J gene TRBJ1-1; TRBD1 might be the D (5 bases). Trimming pared 1 base from V and 4 bases from J, leaving 7 bases between. Germline values: CDR1 LNHDA, CDR2 SQIVND (reference sequence). The CDR3 has 13 residues.

The chain recombines TRBV4-2 with TRBJ1-1; D is uncertain. V was clipped by 1 base and J by 1 base, with 7 bases between them. Germline assignment: CDR1 LGHNA and CDR2 YNFKEQ. The length of the CDR3 is 14 residues. The CDR3 reads CASSQAWGNTEAFF. The CDR3 DNA reads TGTGCCAGCAGCCAAGCGTGGGGGAACACTGAAGCTTTCTTT.

The CDR3 sequence is CASSQQPNQPQHF. The CDR3 region has the DNA TGTGCCAGCAGCCAACAACCTAATCAGCCCCAGCATTTT. The genes are TRBV3-1 (or the pseudogene TRBV3-2) and TRBJ1-5; D is unclear. Trimming removed 2 bases at V and 4 bases at J, with 6 bases between. The germline gives CDR1 LGHDT, CDR2 YNNKEL (reference sequence). The CDR3 totals 13 residues.

The V gene is TRBV29-1, the J gene TRBJ2-1; TRBD2 aligns across 13 bases. Germline V gene lookup returns CDR1 SQVTM and CDR2 ANQGSEA. The CDR3 runs 15 residues. After removal of 5 bases from V and 2 bases from J, the junction contained 3 bases not matched to a gene. The CDR3 here is CSVLTSGRPYNEQFF. Here the CDR3 DNA reads TGCAGCGTTCTGACTAGCGGGAGGCCCTACAATGAGCAGTTCTTC.

The CDR3 is CASSTRAGQSNTEAFF. CDR3 DNA: TGTGCCAGTAGTACAAGGGCGGGGCAGTCGAACACTGAAGCTTTCTTT. V gene TRBV19 combines with J gene TRBJ1-1; a weak D match, TRBD1 (5 bases). The germline gives CDR1 LNHDA, CDR2 SQIVND (reference sequence). This CDR3 comprises 16 residues. V was pared by 4 bases and J by 1 base, with 16 bases between.

This clone was detected only once. The rearrangement links TRBV19 to TRBJ1-1; the D gene is possibly TRBD1 (6 bases). V gave up 8 bases and J gave up 0 bases, with 13 bases separating them. This CDR3 has 14 amino acids. Germline values: CDR1 LNHDA, CDR2 SQIVND (reference sequence). The CDR3, as DNA: TGTGCCAGTGCGGACAGACTCATGAACACTGAAGCTTTCTTT. The encoded protein is CASADRLMNTEAFF. Complete variable domain (other parts from reference TRBV19 and TRBJ1-1): DGGITQSPKYLFRKEGQNVTLSCEQNLNHDAMYWYRQDPGQGLRLIYYSQIVNDFQKGDIAEGYSVSREKKESFPLTVTSAQKNPTAFYLCASADRLMNTEAFFGQGTRLTVV.

The chain joins TRBV7-9 to TRBJ1-3; TRBD1 might be the D (5 bases). Trimming stripped 4 bases from V and 4 bases from J, with 11 bases between. CDR1 and CDR2 (germline): SEHNR, FQNEAQ (reference sequence). The CDR3 is 14 residues long. As DNA, the CDR3 is TGTGCCAGCAGCTCCGGGGGAGCCGGAAACACCATATATTTT. This translates into CASSSGGAGNTIYF.

This chain uses TRBV3-1 (or the pseudogene TRBV3-2) with TRBJ1-3; 8 nucleotides align to TRBD1. The ends lost 4 bases at V and 0 bases at J; junction bases unmatched: 2. CDR3 length: 15 residues. Germline lookup yields CDR1 LGHDT and CDR2 YNNKEL (reference sequence). The CDR3 DNA sequence: TGTGCCAGCAGCCCGGGACAGGTCTCTGGAAACACCATATATTTT. Its translation is CASSPGQVSGNTIYF.

The chain employs TRBV19 and TRBJ1-5; D unresolved. V lost 3 bases and J 3 bases, leaving 6 bases between the germline ends. This CDR3 has 13 residues. The germline gives CDR1 LNHDA, CDR2 SQIVND (reference sequence). The CDR3 here is CASSIRPNQPQHF. CDR3 DNA: TGTGCCAGTAGTATCCGCCCCAATCAGCCCCAGCATTTT. Variable domain in full (rest from reference TRBV19 and TRBJ1-5): DGGITQSPKYLFRKEGQNVTLSCEQNLNHDAMYWYRQDPGQGLRLIYYSQIVNDFQKGDIAEGYSVSREKKESFPLTVTSAQKNPTAFYLCASSIRPNQPQHFGDGTRLSIL.

The rearrangement links TRBV12-5 to TRBJ1-2; D ambiguous. This CDR3 has 12 amino acids. V lost 5 bases and J lost 3, with 7 bases in between. Germline values: CDR1 LGHNT, CDR2 FRNRAP. CDR3 nucleotide sequence: TGTGCTAGTGGTCTACCACACTATGGCTACACCTTC. Its translation is CASGLPHYGYTF.

This sequence joins TRBV9 and TRBJ2-3; 7 nucleotides match TRBD2. The CDR3 has 15 amino acids. V was clipped by 0 bases and J by 6 bases; unmatched bases: 7. Germline CDR1 and CDR2: SGDLS and YYNGEE. CDR3 in amino acids: CASSVGSAGVDTQYF. CDR3 bases: TGTGCCAGCAGCGTAGGGTCGGCGGGAGTGGATACGCAGTATTTT.

This clone was observed a handful of times. The rearrangement joins TRBV7-8 to TRBJ1-2; D might be TRBD1 (6 bases). This CDR3 spans 13 amino acids. Trimming stripped 4 bases from V and 8 bases from J, with 14 bases between. CDR1 and CDR2 (germline): SGHVS, FQNEAQ. CDR3 amino acids: CASSSRTGAGYTF. CDR3 in DNA: TGTGCCAGCAGCTCTAGGACGGGGGCCGGCTACACCTTC.

This clone was recorded only once. V and J are TRBV6-5 and TRBJ2-7, with 7 bases that match TRBD1. Unmatched junction bases numbered 13, after V lost 6 bases and J lost 11 bases. Germline loops: CDR1 MNHEY, CDR2 SVGAGI. The CDR3 totals 13 residues. The CDR3 is CASRPGTALKEYF. DNA of the CDR3: TGTGCCAGCAGACCCGGGACAGCCCTCAAGGAGTACTTC.

The rearrangement joins TRBV5-1 to TRBJ1-1; unclear D gene. V was trimmed by 5 bases and J by 5 bases, leaving 19 bases between them. The CDR3 covers 15 residues. Germline CDR1 and CDR2: SGHRS and YFSETQ. The CDR3 region is CASRYTDGKSTEAFF. DNA of the CDR3: TGCGCCAGCAGGTACACAGACGGGAAGAGTACTGAAGCTTTCTTT.

V is TRBV6-5 and J is TRBJ2-2, with D unresolved. This CDR3 contains 13 residues. Trimming took off 6 bases at V and 4 bases at J, with 9 bases between the two ends. Germline lookup yields CDR1 MNHEY and CDR2 SVGAGI. The CDR3 loop is CASRGRFTGELFF. CDR3 sequence (DNA): TGTGCCAGCAGAGGGCGGTTCACCGGGGAGCTGTTTTTT.

The rearrangement joins TRBV5-1 to TRBJ2-3; TRBD1 matches at 8 bases. The ends lost 0 bases at V and 1 base at J; junction bases unmatched: 10. The CDR3 contains 18 residues. Germline V gene data show CDR1 as SGHRS and CDR2 as YFSETQ. The CDR3 DNA reads as TGCGCCAGCAGCTTGGCCCAGGGGGCCAGGTTCGGCACAGATACGCAGTATTTT. Translation gives CASSLAQGARFGTDTQYF.

This sequence joins TRBV7-2 and TRBJ1-6, with D tentatively TRBD1 (5 bases). The V end was cut by 5 bases, the J end by 8 bases, with 13 bases between. Germline V gene data show CDR1 as SGHTA and CDR2 as FQGNSA. The CDR3 is 14 amino acids. In DNA form, the CDR3 reads TGTGCCAGCAGCGCCAACTCACAGGATTCACCCCTCCACTTT. It is translated as CASSANSQDSPLHF.

The chain is built from TRBV2 and TRBJ1-5; no firm D call. The germline V gene has CDR1 SNHLY and CDR2 FYNNEI. Trimming shortened V by 3 bases and J by 4 bases, and 7 bases separated the two germline ends. CDR3 length equals 13 residues. CDR3 protein: CASSDRLNQPQHF. The CDR3 region has the DNA TGTGCCAGCAGTGACAGGTTAAATCAGCCCCAGCATTTT.

The rearrangement uses TRBV19 and TRBJ1-6; TRBD1 aligns across 8 bases. Germline V gene data show CDR1 as LNHDA and CDR2 as SQIVND (reference sequence). There are 12 residues in the CDR3. The CDR3 bases are TGTGCGACAGGGGTCGGGGAATCACCCCTCCACTTT. Translating gives CATGVGESPLHF.

V and J are TRBV7-3 and TRBJ2-2; D is ambiguous. This CDR3 has 17 amino acids. The V and J ends lost 2 bases and 0 bases respectively, with 13 bases between them. Germline lookup yields CDR1 SGHTA and CDR2 FQGTGA. The CDR3 DNA reads TGTGCCAGCAGCTTAGTAGCAGGCGTCGCGAACACCGGGGAGCTGTTTTTT. It translates to CASSLVAGVANTGELFF.

This rearrangement joins TRBV19 to TRBJ1-5, with 11 bases lining up with TRBD1. CDR1 is LNHDA and CDR2 is SQIVND in the germline V gene (reference sequence). The CDR3 is made up of 18 amino acids. V was pared by 6 bases and J by 0 bases, with 10 bases of the junction left unmatched. The CDR3: CASSPGQGAIISNQPQHF. CDR3 sequence (DNA): TGTGCCAGTAGCCCCGGACAGGGGGCGATAATTAGCAATCAGCCCCAGCATTTT.

The chain employs TRBV7-2 and TRBJ1-5, with 7 bases identical to TRBD1. From germline, CDR1 is SGHTA and CDR2 FQGNSA. The CDR3 is 15 residues long. V trimming: 4 bases; J trimming: 4 bases; junction bases outside the gene matches: 7. CDR3 nucleotide sequence: TGTGCCAGCAGCTCTGGGGACAGCCTTAATCAGCCCCAGCATTTT. The encoded protein is CASSSGDSLNQPQHF.

V gene TRBV29-1 combines with J gene TRBJ2-2; 10 positions agree with TRBD1. Germline V lookup: CDR1 SQVTM, CDR2 ANQGSEA. The V segment lost 7 bases and the J segment 2 bases; nucleotides outside the gene matches: 4. This CDR3 spans 14 amino acids. The CDR3 nucleotides are TGCAGCGCTGGGGACAGGGGAAACACCGGGGAGCTGTTTTTT. This codes for CSAGDRGNTGELFF.